The following is a T cell receptor beta chain sequence with its context. Some clones are missing from TCRdb's copy, which holds only in-frame ones; the method was immunoSEQ multiplex PCR. Among about 69,000 clones listed, 85% to 95% were seen once. This specimen belongs to a study of T cell changes during pregnancy in multiple sclerosis. V was clipped by 8 bases and J by 3 bases; unmatched bases: 14. The CDR3 length is 16 residues. The germline V gene has CDR1 MGHDK and CDR2 SYGVNS. The chain couples TRBV25-1 to TRBJ2-7, with TRBD1 matching over 9 bases. The sequence was collected from a female donor in good health, enrolled as a control in a pregnancy study. Sequenced here: peripheral blood, sampled in the third trimester of pregnancy. This CDR3 reads CASEAPPGQGDYEQYF. The CDR3 DNA reads as TGTGCCAGCGAAGCCCCCCCGGGACAGGGCGACTACGAGCAGTACTTC.